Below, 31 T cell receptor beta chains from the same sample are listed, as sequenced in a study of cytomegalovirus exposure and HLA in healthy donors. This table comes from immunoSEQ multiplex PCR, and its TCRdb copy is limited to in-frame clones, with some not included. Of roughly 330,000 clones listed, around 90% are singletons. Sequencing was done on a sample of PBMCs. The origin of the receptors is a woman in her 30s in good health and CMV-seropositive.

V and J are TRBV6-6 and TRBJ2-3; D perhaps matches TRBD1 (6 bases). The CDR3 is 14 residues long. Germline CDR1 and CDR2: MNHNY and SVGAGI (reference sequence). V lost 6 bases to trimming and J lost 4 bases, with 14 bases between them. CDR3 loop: CASSYTGTSDTQYF. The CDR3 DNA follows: TGTGCCAGCAGCTACACAGGGACCTCAGATACGCAGTATTTT.

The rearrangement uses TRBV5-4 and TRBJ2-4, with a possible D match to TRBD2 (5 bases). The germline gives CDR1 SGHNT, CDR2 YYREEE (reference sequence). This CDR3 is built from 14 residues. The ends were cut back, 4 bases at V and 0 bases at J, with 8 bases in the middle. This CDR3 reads CASSTGLAKNIQYF. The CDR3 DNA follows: TGTGCCAGCAGCACGGGATTAGCCAAAAACATTCAGTACTTC.

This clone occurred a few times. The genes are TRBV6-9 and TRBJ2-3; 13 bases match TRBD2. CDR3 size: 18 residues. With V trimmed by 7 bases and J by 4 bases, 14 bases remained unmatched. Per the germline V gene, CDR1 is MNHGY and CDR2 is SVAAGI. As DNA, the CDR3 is TGTGCCAGCACCCAATCGCATGGACTAGCGGGAGCGGCAGATACGCAGTATTTT. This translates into CASTQSHGLAGAADTQYF.

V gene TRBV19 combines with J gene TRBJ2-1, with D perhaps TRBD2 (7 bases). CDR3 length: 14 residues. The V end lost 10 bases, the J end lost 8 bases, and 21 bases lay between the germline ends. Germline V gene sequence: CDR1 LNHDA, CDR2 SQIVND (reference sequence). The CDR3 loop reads CATQGGEIRDEQFF. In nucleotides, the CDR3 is TGTGCCACCCAAGGGGGGGAAATTAGGGATGAGCAGTTCTTC.

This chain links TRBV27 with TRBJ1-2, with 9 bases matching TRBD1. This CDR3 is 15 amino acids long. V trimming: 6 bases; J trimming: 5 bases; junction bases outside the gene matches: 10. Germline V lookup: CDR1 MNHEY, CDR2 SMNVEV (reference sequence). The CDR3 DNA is TGTGCCAGCAGGGAACCCACAGGGGGCTTTTATGGCTACACCTTC. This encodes CASREPTGGFYGYTF.

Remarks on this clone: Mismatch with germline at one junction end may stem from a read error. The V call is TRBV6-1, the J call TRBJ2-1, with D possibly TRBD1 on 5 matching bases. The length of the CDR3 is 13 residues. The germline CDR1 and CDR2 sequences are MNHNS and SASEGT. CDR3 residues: CASSEGELNEQFF. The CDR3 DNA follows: TGTGCCAGCAGCGAAGGGGAACTCAATGAGCAGTTCTTC.

CDR3 sequence (DNA): TGTGCCAGTAGTCTACGACTAGCGGGCGCCATACTATCCTACAATGAGCAGTTCTTC. It is translated as CASSLRLAGAILSYNEQFF. This sequence joins TRBV19 and TRBJ2-1; 10 positions match TRBD2. The length of the CDR3 is 19 residues. After removal of 5 bases from V and 1 base from J, the junction contained 14 bases not matched to a gene. Germline assignment: CDR1 LNHDA and CDR2 SQIVND (reference sequence).

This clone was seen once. As DNA, the CDR3 is TGTGCCAGCAGCCCGACGGCTAGCGGGGGGGCGCCTGAGCAGTTCTTC. Amino acid sequence: CASSPTASGGAPEQFF. The V call is TRBV4-2, the J call TRBJ2-1, with 12 bases that match TRBD2. V shed 4 bases and J 9 bases; nucleotides not matched to a gene: 10. CDR1 LGHNA and CDR2 YNFKEQ come from the germline V gene. This CDR3 is built from 16 residues.

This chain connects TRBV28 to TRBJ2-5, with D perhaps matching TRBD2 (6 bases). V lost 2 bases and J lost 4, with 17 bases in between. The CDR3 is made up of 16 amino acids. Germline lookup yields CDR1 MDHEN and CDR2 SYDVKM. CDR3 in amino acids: CASSLRAAGVGETQYF. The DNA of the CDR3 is TGTGCCAGCAGTTTACGTGCAGCGGGCGTTGGAGAGACCCAGTACTTC.

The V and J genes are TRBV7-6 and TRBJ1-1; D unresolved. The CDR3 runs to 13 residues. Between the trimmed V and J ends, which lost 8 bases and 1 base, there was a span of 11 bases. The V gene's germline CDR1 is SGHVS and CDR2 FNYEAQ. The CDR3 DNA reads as TGTGCCAGCTCCTATGGGGAGAACACTGAAGCTTTCTTT. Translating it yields CASSYGENTEAFF. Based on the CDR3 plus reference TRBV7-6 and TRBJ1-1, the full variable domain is GAGVSQSPRYKVTKRGQDVALRCDPISGHVSLYWYRQALGQGPEFLTYFNYEAQQDKSGLPNDRFSAERPEGSISTLTIQRTEQRDSAMYRCASSYGENTEAFFGQGTRLTVV.

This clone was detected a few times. As DNA, the CDR3 is TGTGCCAGCAGCCAAGTTGTCAATCAGCCCCAGCATTTT. Its translation: CASSQVVNQPQHF. The chain couples TRBV4-2 to TRBJ1-5, with D uncertain. Germline V gene sequence: CDR1 LGHNA, CDR2 YNFKEQ. Trimming left V 1 base short and J 3 bases short, with 4 bases between. There are 13 residues in the CDR3.

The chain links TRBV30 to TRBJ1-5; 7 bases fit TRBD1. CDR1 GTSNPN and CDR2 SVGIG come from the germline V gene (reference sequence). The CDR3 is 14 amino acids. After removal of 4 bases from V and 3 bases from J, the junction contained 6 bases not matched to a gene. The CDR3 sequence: CAWTQGPHNQPQHF. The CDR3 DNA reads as TGTGCCTGGACACAGGGGCCCCACAATCAGCCCCAGCATTTT.

The CDR3 protein is CASSEGDGLPYNEKLFF. The CDR3 nucleotides are TGTGCCAGCAGTGAGGGGGACGGCCTCCCTTATAATGAAAAACTGTTTTTT. The gene calls are TRBV6-1 and TRBJ1-4; TRBD1 might be the D (5 bases). Looked up from germline, CDR1 is MNHNS and CDR2 is SASEGT. Trimming stripped 3 bases from V and 4 bases from J, with 18 bases between. This CDR3 is 17 amino acids long.

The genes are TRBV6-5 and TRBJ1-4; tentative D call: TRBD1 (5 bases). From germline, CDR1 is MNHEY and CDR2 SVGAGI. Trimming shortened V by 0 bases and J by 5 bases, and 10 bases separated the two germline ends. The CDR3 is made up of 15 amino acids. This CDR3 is CASSYSGGENEKLFF. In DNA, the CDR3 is TGTGCCAGCAGTTACTCCGGGGGGGAGAATGAAAAACTGTTTTTT.

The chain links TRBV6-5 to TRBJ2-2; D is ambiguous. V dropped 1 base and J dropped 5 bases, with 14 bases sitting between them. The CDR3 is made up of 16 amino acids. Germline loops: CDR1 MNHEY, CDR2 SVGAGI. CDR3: CASSYFQGIDTGELFF. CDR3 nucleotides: TGTGCCAGCAGTTACTTTCAAGGAATCGATACCGGGGAGCTGTTTTTT.

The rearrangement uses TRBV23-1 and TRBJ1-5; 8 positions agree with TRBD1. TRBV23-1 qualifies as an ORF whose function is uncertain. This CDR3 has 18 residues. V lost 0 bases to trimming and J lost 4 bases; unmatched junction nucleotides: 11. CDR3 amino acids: CASSQSVQGAPLNQPQHF. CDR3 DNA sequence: TGCGCCAGCAGTCAATCAGTGCAGGGGGCACCTTTGAATCAGCCCCAGCATTTT.

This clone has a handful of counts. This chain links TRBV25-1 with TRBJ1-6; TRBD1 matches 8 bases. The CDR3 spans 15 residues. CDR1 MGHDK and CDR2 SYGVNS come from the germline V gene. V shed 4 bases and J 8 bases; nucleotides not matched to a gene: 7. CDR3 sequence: CASSVNPDRDSPLHF. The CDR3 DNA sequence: TGTGCCAGCAGTGTCAACCCGGACAGGGATTCACCCCTCCACTTT.

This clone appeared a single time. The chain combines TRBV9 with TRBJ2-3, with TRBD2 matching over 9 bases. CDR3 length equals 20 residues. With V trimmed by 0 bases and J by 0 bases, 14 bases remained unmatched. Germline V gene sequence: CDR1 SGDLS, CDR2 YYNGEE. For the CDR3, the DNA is TGTGCCAGCAGCGTAGCTGGTGCTGGCGGGAGGGTTGGGAGCACAGATACGCAGTATTTT. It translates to CASSVAGAGGRVGSTDTQYF.

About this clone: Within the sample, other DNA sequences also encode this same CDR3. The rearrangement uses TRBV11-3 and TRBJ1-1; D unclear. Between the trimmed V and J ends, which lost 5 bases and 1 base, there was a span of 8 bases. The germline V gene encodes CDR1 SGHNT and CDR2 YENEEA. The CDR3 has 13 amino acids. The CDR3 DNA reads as TGTGCCAGCAGCCTCGGATGGAACACTGAAGCTTTCTTT. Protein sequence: CASSLGWNTEAFF.

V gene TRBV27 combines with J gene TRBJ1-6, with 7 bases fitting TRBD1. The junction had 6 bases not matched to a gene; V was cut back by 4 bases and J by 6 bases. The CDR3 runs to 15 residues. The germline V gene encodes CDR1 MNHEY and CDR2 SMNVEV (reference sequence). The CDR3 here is CASSWGTESNSPLHF. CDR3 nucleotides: TGTGCCAGCAGTTGGGGGACAGAAAGTAATTCACCCCTCCACTTT.

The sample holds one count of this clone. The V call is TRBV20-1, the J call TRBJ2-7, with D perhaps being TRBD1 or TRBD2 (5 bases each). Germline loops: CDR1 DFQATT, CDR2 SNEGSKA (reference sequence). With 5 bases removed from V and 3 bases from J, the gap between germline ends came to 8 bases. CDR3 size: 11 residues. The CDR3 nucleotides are TGCAGTGCTTTGGGGGTCTACGAGCAGTACTTC. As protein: CSALGVYEQYF.

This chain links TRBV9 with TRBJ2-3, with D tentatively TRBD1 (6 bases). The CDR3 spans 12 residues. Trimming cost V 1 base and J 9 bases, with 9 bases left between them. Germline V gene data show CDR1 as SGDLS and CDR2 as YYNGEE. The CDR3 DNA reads TGTGCCAGCAGCGTATCCAGGGGCACGCAGTATTTT. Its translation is CASSVSRGTQYF.

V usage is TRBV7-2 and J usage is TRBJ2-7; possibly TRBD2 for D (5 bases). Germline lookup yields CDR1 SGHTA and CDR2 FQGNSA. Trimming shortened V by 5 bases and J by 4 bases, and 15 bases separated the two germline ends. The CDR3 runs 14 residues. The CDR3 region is CASSPRLGEYEQYF. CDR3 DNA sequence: TGTGCCAGCAGCCCAAGGCTGGGAGAGTACGAGCAGTACTTC.

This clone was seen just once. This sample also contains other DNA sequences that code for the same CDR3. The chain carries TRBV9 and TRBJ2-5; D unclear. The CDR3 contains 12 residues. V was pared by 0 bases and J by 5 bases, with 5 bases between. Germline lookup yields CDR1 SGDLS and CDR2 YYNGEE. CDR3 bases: TGTGCCAGCAGCGTAGTGGGTGAGACCCAGTACTTC. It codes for CASSVVGETQYF.

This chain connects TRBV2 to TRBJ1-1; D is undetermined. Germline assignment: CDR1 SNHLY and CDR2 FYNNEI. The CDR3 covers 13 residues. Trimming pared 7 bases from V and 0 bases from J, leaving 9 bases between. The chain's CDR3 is CASKDYMNTEAFF. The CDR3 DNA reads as TGTGCCAGCAAAGATTATATGAACACTGAAGCTTTCTTT.

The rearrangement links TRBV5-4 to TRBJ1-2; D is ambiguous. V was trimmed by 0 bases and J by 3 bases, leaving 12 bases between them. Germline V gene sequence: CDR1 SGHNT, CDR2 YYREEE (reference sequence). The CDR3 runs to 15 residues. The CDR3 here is CASSLDTSRDYGYTF. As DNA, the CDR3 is TGTGCCAGCAGCTTGGACACTTCGAGGGACTATGGCTACACCTTC.

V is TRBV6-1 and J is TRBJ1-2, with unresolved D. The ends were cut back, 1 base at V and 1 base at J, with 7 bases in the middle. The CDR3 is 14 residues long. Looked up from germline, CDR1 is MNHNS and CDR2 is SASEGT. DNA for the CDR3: TGTGCCAGCAGTGAAGGTCTGGGTAACTATGGCTACACCTTC. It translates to CASSEGLGNYGYTF.

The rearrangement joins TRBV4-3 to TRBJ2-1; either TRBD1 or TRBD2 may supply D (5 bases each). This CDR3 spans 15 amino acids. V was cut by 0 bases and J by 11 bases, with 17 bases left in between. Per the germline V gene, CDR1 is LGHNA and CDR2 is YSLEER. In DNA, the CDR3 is TGCGCCAGCAGCCAAGATGGGACGCGGAACAGCCAGCAGTTCTTC. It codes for CASSQDGTRNSQQFF.

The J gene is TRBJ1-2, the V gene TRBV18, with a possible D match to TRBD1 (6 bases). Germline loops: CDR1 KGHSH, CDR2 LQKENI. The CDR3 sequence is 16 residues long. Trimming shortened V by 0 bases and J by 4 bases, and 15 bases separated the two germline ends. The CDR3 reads CASSPPRGRLGYGYTF. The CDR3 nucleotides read TGTGCCAGCTCACCACCGAGGGGGAGGTTGGGCTATGGCTACACCTTC.

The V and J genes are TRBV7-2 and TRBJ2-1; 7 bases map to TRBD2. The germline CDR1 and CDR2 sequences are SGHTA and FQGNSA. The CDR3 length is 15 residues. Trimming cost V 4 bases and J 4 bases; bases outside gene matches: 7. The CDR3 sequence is CASSSLQGGYNEQFF. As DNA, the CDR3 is TGTGCCAGCAGCTCACTTCAGGGAGGGTACAATGAGCAGTTCTTC.

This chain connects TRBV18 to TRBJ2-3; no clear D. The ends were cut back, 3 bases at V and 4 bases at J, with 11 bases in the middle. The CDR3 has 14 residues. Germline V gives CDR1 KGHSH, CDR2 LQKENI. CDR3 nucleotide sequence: TGTGCCAGCTCACCGGGCAATATAGCAGATACGCAGTATTTT. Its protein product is CASSPGNIADTQYF.